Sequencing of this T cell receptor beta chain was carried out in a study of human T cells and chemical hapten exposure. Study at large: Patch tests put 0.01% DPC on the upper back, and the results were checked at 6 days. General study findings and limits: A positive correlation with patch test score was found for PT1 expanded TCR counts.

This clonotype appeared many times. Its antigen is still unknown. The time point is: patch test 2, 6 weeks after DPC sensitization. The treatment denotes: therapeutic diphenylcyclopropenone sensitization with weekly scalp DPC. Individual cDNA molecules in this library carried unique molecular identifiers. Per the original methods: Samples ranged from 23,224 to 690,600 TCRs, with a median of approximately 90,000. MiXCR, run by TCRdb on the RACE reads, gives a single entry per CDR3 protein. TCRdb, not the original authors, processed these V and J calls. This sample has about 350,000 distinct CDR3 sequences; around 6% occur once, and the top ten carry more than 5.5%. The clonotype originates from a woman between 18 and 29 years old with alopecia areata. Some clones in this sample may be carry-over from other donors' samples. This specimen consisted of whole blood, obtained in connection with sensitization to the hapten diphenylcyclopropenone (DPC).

The CDR3 nucleotides are TGCAGCGCGGAGTGGTGGCAGGACAATGAGCAGTTCTTC. Protein sequence: CSAEWWQDNEQFF. The chain couples TRBV29-1 to TRBJ2-1, with D unclear. Germline assignment: CDR1 SQVTM and CDR2 ANQGSEA. V lost 7 bases and J lost 5, with 15 bases in between. The CDR3 extends over 13 amino acids.